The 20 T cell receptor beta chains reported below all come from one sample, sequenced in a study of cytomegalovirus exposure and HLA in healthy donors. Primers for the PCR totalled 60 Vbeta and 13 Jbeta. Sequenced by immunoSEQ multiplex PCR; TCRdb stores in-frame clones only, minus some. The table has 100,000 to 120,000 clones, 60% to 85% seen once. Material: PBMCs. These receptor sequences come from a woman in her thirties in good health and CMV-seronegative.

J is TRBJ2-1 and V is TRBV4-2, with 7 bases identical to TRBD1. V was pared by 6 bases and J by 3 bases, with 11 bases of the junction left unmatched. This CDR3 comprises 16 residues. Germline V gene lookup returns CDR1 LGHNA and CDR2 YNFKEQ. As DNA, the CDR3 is TGTGCCAGCAGTTACACAACAGGGGAAGTCTACAATGAGCAGTTCTTC. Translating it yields CASSYTTGEVYNEQFF.

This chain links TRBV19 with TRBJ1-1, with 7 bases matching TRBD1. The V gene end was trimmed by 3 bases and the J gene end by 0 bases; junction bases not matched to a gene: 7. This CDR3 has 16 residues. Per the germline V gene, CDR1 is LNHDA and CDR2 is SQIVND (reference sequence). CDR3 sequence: CASSIPGQQMNTEAFF. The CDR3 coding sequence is TGTGCCAGTAGTATCCCGGGACAGCAAATGAACACTGAAGCTTTCTTT.

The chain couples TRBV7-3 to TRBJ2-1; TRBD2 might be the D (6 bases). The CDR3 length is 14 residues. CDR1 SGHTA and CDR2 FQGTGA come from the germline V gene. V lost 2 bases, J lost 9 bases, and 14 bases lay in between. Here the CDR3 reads CASSLLASAGEQFF. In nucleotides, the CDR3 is TGTGCCAGCAGCTTACTAGCGTCAGCGGGTGAGCAGTTCTTC.

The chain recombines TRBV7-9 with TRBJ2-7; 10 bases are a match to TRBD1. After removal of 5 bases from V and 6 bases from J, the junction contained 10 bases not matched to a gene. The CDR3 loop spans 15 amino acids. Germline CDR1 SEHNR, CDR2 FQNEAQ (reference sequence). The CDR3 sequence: CASSAHLGQGSEQYF. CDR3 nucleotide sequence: TGTGCCAGCAGCGCCCATCTGGGACAGGGGAGCGAGCAGTACTTC.

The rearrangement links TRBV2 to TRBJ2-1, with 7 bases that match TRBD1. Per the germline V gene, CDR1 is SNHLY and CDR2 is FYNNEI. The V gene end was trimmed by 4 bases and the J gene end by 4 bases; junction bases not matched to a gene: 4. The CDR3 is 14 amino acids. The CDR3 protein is CASSGDSYYNEQFF. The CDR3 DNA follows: TGTGCCAGCAGTGGGGACAGTTATTACAATGAGCAGTTCTTC.

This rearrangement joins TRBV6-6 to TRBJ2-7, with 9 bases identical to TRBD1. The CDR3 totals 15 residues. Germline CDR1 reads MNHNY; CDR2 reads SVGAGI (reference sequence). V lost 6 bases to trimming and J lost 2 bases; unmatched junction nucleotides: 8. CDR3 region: CASRRHTGGAYEQYF. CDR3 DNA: TGTGCCAGCAGAAGGCATACAGGGGGCGCCTACGAGCAGTACTTC.

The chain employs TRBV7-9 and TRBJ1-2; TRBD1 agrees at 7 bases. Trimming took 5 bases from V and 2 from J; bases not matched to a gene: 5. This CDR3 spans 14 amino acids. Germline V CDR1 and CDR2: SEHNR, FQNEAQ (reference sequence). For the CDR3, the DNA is TGTGCCAGCAGCACCCTGGACAGGAACTATGGCTACACCTTC. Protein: CASSTLDRNYGYTF.

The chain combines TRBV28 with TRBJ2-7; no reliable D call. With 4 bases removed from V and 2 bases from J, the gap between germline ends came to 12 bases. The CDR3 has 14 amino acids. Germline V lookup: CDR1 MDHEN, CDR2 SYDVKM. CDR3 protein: CASSSLGLPYEQYF. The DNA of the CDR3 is TGTGCCAGCAGTTCTCTGGGCCTACCCTACGAGCAGTACTTC. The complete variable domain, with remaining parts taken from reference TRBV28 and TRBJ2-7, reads DVKVTQSSRYLVKRTGEKVFLECVQDMDHENMFWYRQDPGLGLRLIYFSYDVKMKEKGDIPEGYSVSREKKERFSLILESASTNQTSMYLCASSSLGLPYEQYFGPGTRLTVT.

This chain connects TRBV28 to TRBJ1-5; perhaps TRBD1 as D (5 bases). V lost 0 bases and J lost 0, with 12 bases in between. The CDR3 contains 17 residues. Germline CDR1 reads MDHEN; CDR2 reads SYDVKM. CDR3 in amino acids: CASSLWGQLVSNQPQHF. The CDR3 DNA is TGTGCCAGCAGTTTATGGGGGCAGCTTGTTAGCAATCAGCCCCAGCATTTT.

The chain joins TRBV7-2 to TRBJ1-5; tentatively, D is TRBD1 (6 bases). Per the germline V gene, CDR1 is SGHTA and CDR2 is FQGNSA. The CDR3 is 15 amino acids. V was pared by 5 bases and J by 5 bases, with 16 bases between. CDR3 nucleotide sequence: TGTGCCAGCAGCCAGAGCGGACAGCTCTATCAGCCCCAGCATTTT. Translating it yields CASSQSGQLYQPQHF. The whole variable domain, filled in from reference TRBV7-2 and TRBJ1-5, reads GAGVSQSPSNKVTEKGKDVELRCDPISGHTALYWYRQSLGQGLEFLIYFQGNSAPDKSGLPSDRFSAERTGGSVSTLTIQRTQQEDSAVYLCASSQSGQLYQPQHFGDGTRLSIL.

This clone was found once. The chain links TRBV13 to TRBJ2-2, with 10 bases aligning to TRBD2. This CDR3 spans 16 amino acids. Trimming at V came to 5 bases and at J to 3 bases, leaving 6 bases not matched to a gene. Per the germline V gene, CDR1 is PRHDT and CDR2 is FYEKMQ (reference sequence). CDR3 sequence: CASSPKREGDTGELFF. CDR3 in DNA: TGTGCCAGCAGCCCCAAGCGGGAGGGGGACACCGGGGAGCTGTTTTTT.

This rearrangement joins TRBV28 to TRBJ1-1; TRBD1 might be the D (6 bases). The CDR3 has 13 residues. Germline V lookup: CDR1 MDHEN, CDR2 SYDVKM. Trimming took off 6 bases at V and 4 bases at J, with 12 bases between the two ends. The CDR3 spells CASRIDRPTEAFF. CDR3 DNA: TGTGCCAGCAGGATAGACAGGCCCACTGAAGCTTTCTTT.

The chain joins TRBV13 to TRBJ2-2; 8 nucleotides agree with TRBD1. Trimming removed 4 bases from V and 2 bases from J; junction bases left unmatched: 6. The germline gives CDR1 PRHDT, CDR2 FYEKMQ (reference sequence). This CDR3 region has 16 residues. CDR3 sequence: CASSSAGTGNTGELFF. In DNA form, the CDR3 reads TGTGCCAGCAGCTCGGCCGGGACAGGAAACACCGGGGAGCTGTTTTTT.

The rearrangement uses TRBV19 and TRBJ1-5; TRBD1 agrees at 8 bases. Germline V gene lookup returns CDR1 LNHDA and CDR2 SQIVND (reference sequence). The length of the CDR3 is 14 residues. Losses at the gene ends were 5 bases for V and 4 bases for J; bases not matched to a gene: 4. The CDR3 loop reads CASSPRDRNQPQHF. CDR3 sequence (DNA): TGTGCCAGTAGTCCCCGGGACAGGAATCAGCCCCAGCATTTT.

CDR3 DNA: TGTGCCAGCAGTTTGCTAGGTCATAGCAATCAGCCCCAGCATTTT. Residues: CASSLLGHSNQPQHF. The chain has TRBV6-5 and TRBJ1-5; no clear D. Between the trimmed V and J ends, which lost 4 bases and 0 bases, there was a span of 10 bases. The CDR3 extends over 15 amino acids. The germline V gene has CDR1 MNHEY and CDR2 SVGAGI.

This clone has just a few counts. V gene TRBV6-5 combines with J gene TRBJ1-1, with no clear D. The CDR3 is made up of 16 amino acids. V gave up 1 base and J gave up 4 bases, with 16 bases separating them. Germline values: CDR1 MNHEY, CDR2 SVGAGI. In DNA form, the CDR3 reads TGTGCCAGCAGTTACTTACACCCCGCGGGGATCACTGAAGCTTTCTTT. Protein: CASSYLHPAGITEAFF.

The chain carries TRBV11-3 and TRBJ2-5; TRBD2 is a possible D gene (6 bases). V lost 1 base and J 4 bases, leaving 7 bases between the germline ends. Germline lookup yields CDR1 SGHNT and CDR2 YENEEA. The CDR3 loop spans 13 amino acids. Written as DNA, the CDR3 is TGTGCCAGCAGCTTAGTGCGGGGAGAGACCCAGTACTTC. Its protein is CASSLVRGETQYF. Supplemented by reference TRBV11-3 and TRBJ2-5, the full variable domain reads EAGVVQSPRYKIIEKKQPVAFWCNPISGHNTLYWYLQNLGQGPELLIRYENEEAVDDSQLPKDRFSAERLKGVDSTLKIQPAELGDSAVYLCASSLVRGETQYFGPGTRLLVL.

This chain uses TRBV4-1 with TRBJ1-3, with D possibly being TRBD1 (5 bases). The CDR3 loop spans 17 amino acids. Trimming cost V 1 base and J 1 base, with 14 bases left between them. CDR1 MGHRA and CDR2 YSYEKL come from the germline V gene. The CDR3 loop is CASSQGSQGWSGNTIYF. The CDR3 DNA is TGCGCCAGCAGCCAAGGCAGCCAGGGCTGGTCTGGAAACACCATATATTTT.

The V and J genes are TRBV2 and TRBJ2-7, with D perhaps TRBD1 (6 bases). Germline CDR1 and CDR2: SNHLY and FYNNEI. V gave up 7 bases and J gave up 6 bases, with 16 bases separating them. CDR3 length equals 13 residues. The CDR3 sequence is CASKREQGGEQYF. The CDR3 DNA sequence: TGTGCCAGCAAGAGAGAACAGGGTGGCGAGCAGTACTTC.

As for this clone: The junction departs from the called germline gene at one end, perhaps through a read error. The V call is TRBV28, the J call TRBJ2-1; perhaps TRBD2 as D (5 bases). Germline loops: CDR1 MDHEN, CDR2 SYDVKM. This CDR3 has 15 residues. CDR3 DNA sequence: TGTGTCAGCAGTGACACGTTTAGCGCCTACAATGAGCAGTTCTTC. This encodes CVSSDTFSAYNEQFF. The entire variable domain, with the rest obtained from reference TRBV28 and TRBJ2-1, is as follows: DVKVTQSSRYLVKRTGEKVFLECVQDMDHENMFWYRQDPGLGLRLIYFSYDVKMKEKGDIPEGYSVSREKKERFSLILESASTNQTSMYLCVSSDTFSAYNEQFFGPGTRLTVL.